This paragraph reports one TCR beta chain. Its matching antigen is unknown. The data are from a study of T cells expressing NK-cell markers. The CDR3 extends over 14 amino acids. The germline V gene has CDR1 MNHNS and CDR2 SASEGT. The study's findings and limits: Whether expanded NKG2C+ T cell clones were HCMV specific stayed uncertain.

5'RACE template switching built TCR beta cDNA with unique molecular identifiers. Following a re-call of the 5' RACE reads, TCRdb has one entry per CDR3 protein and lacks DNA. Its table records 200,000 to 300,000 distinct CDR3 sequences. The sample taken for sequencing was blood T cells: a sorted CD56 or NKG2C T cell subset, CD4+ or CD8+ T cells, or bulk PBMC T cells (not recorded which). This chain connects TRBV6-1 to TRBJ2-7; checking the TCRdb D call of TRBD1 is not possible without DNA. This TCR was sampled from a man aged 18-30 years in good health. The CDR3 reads CASDREGRRYEQYF.